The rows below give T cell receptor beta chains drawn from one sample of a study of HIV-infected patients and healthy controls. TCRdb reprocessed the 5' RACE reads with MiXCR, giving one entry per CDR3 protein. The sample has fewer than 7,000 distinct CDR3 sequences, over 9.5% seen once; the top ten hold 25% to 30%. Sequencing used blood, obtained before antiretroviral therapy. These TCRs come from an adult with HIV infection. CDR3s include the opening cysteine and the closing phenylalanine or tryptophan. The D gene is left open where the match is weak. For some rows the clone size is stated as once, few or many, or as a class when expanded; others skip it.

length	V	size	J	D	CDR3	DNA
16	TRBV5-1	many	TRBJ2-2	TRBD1	CASSPQGAVNTGELFF	TGCGCCAGCAGCCCCCAGGGGGCTGTAAACACCGGGGAGCTGTTTTTT
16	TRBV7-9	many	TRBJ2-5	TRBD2	CASSLGLAGGPETQYF	TGTGCCAGCAGCTTAGGACTAGCGGGAGGGCCAGAGACCCAGTACTTC
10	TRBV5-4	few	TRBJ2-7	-	CASSPRTEYF	TGTGCCAGCAGCCCCAGGACGGAGTACTTC
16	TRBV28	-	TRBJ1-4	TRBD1	CASSFSLGQENEKLFF	TGTGCCAGCAGTTTCTCCTTGGGACAGGAGAATGAAAAACTGTTTTTT
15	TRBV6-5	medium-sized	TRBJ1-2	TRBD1	CASKSRDRGKNGYTF	TGTGCCAGCAAGTCCCGGGACAGGGGGAAGAATGGCTACACCTTC
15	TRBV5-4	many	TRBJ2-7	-	CASSLEGSYSYEQYF	TGTGCCAGCAGCTTGGAAGGCAGCTACTCCTACGAGCAGTACTTC
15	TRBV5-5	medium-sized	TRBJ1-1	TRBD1	CASSLSGTVNTEAFF	TGTGCCAGCAGCTTATCCGGGACAGTGAACACTGAAGCTTTCTTT
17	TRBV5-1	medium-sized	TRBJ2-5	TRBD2	CASSRALAGGPWETQYF	TGCGCCAGCAGCCGTGCCCTAGCGGGAGGGCCTTGGGAGACCCAGTACTTC
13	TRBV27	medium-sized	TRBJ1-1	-	CASRMTLNTEAFF	TGTGCCAGCAGGATGACACTGAACACTGAAGCTTTCTTT
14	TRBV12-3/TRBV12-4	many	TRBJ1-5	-	CASTSDGANQPQHF	TGTGCCAGCACCTCGGACGGAGCCAATCAGCCCCAGCATTTT
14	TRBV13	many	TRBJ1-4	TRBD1	CASSPGTVSEKLFF	TGTGCCAGCAGCCCAGGGACAGTTTCTGAAAAACTGTTTTTT
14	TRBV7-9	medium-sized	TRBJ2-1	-	CASSLEAASGKQFF	TGTGCCAGCAGCTTAGAGGCGGCAAGCGGCAAGCAGTTCTTC
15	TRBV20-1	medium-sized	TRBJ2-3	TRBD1	CSARRQGGRTDTQYF	TGCAGTGCTAGACGACAGGGGGGACGCACAGATACGCAGTATTTT
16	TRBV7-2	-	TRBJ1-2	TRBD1	CASSSRQGARDGGYTF	TGTGCCAGCAGCTCCCGGCAGGGGGCGCGGGATGGTGGCTACACCTTC
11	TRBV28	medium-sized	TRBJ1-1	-	CASSLKTEAFF	TGTGCCAGCAGTTTAAAAACTGAAGCTTTCTTT
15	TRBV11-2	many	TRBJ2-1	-	CASSSALGGNYEQFF	TGTGCCAGCAGCTCAGCATTAGGGGGTAACTATGAGCAGTTCTTC
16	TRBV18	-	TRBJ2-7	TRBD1	CASSLRLGTGPYEQYF	TGTGCCAGCTCGCTCAGACTCGGGACAGGACCCTACGAGCAGTACTTC
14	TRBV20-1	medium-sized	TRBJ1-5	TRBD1	CSASQGGRNQPQHF	TGCAGTGCTAGCCAGGGGGGAAGGAATCAGCCCCAGCATTTT
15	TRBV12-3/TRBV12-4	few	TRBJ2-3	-	CASTSRAAGSDTQYF	TGTGCCAGCACTTCAAGGGCGGCAGGTTCAGATACGCAGTATTTT
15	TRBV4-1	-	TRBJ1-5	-	CASSQFLGGDQPQHF	TGCGCCAGCAGCCAGTTTTTGGGGGGGGATCAGCCCCAGCATTTT
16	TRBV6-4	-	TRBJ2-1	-	CASSDSIGGPYNEQFF	TGTGCCAGCAGTGACTCGATTGGCGGTCCCTACAATGAGCAGTTCTTC
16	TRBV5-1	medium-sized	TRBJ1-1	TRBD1	CASSLEGTVMNTEAFF	TGCGCCAGCAGCTTAGAGGGGACAGTTATGAACACTGAAGCTTTCTTT
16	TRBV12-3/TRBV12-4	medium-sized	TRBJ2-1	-	CASSPGTPRSRNEQFF	TGTGCCAGCAGTCCAGGGACGCCGCGAAGTCGAAATGAGCAGTTCTTC
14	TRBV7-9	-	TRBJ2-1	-	CASSSRDLPDEQFF	TGTGCCAGCAGCTCCCGGGACCTTCCCGATGAGCAGTTCTTC
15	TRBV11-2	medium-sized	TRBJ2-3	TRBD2	CASSLEGGRTDTQYF	TGTGCCAGCAGCTTAGAGGGCGGGAGGACAGATACGCAGTATTTT
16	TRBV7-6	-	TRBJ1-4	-	CASSFTTYGQPEKLFF	TGTGCCAGCAGCTTCACTACCTACGGACAGCCGGAAAAACTGTTTTTT
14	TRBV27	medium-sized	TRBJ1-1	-	CASSLRRMNTEAFF	TGTGCCAGCAGTTTGAGGAGAATGAACACTGAAGCTTTCTTT
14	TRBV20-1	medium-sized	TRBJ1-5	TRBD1	CSAEQGRENQPQHF	TGCAGTGCTGAACAGGGGAGGGAGAATCAGCCCCAGCATTTT
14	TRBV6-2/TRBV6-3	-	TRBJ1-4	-	CASSLRQDNEKLFF	TGTGCCAGCAGCCTACGACAGGATAATGAAAAACTGTTTTTT
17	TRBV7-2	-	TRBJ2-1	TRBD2	CASSSLPGTSGDNEQFF	TGTGCCAGCAGCTCCCTCCCCGGGACTAGCGGAGACAATGAGCAGTTCTTC
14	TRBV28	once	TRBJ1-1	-	CASSPRQVDTEAFF	TGTGCCAGCAGTCCCCGACAGGTTGACACTGAAGCTTTCTTT
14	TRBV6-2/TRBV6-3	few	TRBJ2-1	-	CASSTQGFYNEQFF	TGTGCCAGCAGTACTCAGGGATTCTACAATGAGCAGTTCTTC
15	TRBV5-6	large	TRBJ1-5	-	CASSLNPFSNQPQHF	TGTGCCAGCAGCTTGAATCCGTTTAGCAATCAGCCCCAGCATTTT
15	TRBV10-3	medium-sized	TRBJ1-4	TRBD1	CAISETGGSDEKLFF	TGTGCCATCAGTGAGACAGGGGGCTCGGATGAAAAACTGTTTTTT
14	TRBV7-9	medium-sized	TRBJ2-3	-	CASAWERSSDTQYF	TGTGCCAGCGCGTGGGAAAGGAGTTCAGATACGCAGTATTTT
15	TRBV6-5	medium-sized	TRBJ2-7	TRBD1	CASSPTGGSTYEQYF	TGTGCCAGCAGTCCTACAGGGGGTTCAACCTACGAGCAGTACTTC
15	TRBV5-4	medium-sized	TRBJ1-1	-	CASRLGAGLNTEAFF	TGTGCCAGCAGGTTAGGGGCGGGATTGAACACTGAAGCTTTCTTT
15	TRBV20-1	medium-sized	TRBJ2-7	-	CSARDPKGHSYEQYF	TGCAGTGCTAGAGATCCCAAAGGGCACTCCTACGAGCAGTACTTC
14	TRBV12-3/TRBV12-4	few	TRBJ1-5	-	CASSLTGGGQPQHF	TGTGCCAGCAGCTTAACAGGAGGCGGTCAGCCCCAGCATTTT
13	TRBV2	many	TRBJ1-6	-	CASSEQGGSPLHF	TGTGCCAGCAGTGAACAGGGCGGGTCACCCCTCCACTTT
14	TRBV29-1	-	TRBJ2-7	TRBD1	CSVEGMDRGYEQYF	TGCAGCGTTGAAGGGATGGACAGGGGTTACGAGCAGTACTTC
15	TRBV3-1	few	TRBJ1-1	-	CASSPQWGRFTEAFF	TGTGCCAGCAGCCCCCAGTGGGGGAGGTTCACTGAAGCTTTCTTT
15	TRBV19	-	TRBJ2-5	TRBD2	CASSISGLVKETQYF	TGTGCCAGTAGTATAAGTGGACTAGTCAAGGAGACCCAGTACTTC
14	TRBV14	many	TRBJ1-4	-	CASSPLLTNEKLFF	TGTGCCAGCAGCCCGCTTCTAACTAATGAAAAACTGTTTTTT
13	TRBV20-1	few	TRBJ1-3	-	CSARSGLGNTIYF	TGCAGTGCTAGGTCAGGTTTAGGAAACACCATATATTTT
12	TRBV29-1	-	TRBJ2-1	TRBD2	CSGVSGSDEQFF	TGCAGCGGTGTTAGCGGGAGCGATGAGCAGTTCTTC
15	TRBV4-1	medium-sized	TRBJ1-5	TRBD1	CASSLGTGGFQPQHF	TGCGCCAGCAGCCTGGGGACAGGGGGCTTTCAGCCCCAGCATTTT